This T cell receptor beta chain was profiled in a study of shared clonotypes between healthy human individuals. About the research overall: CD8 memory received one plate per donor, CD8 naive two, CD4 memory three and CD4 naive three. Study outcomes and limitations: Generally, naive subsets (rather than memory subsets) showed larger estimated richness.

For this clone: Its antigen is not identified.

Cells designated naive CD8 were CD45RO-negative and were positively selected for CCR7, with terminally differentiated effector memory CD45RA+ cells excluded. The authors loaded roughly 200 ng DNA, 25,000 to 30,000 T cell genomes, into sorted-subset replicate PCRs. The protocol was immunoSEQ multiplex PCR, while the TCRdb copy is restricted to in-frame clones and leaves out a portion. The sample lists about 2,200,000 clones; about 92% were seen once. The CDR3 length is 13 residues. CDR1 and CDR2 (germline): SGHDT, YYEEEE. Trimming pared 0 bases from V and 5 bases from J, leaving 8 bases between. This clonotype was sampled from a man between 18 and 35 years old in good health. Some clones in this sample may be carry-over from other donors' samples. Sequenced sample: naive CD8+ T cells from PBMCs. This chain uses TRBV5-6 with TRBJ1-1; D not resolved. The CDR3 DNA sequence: TGTGCCAGCAGCTTGGGGACTAGGACTGAAGCTTTCTTT. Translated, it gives CASSLGTRTEAFF.